This T cell receptor beta chain was obtained from a study of OX40 agonist ivuxolimab in advanced cancers. For the study at large: One hepatocellular carcinoma and a couple of cutaneous melanoma patients partially responded.

This clone was seen only once. What it binds is unknown. The CDR3 totals 15 residues. Germline V gene lookup returns CDR1 LNHDA and CDR2 SQIVND (reference sequence). Between the trimmed V and J ends, which lost 3 bases and 3 bases, there was a span of 13 bases. Clones were sequenced by immunoSEQ multiplex PCR, and TCRdb holds only the in-frame ones, with some missing. The top ten hold 1.5% to 2.5% of the sample, which has 60,000 to 65,000 clones, approximately 80% seen once. General observations from the study: A proportion of nonresponders additionally exhibited low normalized T-cell clonal expansion. Expanded clones were, on average, more numerous in CD8+ T cells than in CD4+.

The receptor was derived from an adult with an advanced solid tumor such as melanoma, head and neck, liver or kidney cancer. The source material was CD4+ or CD8+ T cells sorted from blood, sampled in a trial of the OX40 agonist ivuxolimab. V and J are TRBV19 and TRBJ2-3; D perhaps matches TRBD1 (6 bases). In DNA form, the CDR3 reads TGTGCCAGTAGTATCTCACCAGGGGAGACAGATACGCAGTATTTT. Its protein is CASSISPGETDTQYF.